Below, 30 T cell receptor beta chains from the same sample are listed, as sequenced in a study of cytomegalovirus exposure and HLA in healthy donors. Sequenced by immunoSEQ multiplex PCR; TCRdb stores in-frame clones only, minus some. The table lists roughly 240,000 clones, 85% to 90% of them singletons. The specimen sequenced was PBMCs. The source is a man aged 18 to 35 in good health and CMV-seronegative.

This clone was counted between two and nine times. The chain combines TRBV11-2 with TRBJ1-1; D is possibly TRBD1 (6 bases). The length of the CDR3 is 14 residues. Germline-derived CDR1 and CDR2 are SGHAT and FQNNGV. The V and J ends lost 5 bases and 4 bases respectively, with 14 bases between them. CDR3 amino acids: CASSGFRGGTEAFF. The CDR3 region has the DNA TGTGCCAGCAGCGGTTTTCGAGGGGGCACTGAAGCTTTCTTT.

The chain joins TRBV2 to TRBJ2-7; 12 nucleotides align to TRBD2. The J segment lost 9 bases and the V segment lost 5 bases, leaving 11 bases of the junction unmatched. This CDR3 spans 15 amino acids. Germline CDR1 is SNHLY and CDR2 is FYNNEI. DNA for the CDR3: TGTGCCAGCAGTCCGACTAGCGGGGGTCGCCCTGCGCAGTACTTC. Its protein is CASSPTSGGRPAQYF.

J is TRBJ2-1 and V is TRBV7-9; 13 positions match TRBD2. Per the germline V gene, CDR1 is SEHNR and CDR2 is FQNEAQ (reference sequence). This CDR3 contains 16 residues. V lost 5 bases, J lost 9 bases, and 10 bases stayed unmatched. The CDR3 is CASSHRLAGGQGEQFF. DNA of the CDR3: TGTGCCAGCAGCCATCGACTAGCGGGGGGCCAGGGTGAGCAGTTCTTC.

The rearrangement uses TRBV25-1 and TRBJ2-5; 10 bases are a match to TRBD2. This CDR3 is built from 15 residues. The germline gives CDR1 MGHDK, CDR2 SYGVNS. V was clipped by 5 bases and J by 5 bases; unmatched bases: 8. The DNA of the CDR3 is TGTGCCAGCAGTTTAACTAGCGGGATGCGGGAGACCCAGTACTTC. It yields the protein CASSLTSGMRETQYF.

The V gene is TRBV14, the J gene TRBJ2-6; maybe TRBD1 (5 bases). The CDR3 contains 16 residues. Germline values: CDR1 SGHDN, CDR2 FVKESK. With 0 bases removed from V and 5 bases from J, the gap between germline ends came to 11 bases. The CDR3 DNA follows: TGTGCCAGCAGCCAAGAATGGCAGGGTAGGGCCAACGTCCTGACTTTC. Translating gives CASSQEWQGRANVLTF.

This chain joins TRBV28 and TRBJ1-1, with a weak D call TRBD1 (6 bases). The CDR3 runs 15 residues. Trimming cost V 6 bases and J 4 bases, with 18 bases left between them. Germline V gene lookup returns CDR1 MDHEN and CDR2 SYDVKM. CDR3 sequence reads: CASRLPGQGGTEAFF. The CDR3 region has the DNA TGTGCCAGCAGGTTGCCGGGTCAAGGGGGCACTGAAGCTTTCTTT. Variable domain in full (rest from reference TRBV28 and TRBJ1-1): DVKVTQSSRYLVKRTGEKVFLECVQDMDHENMFWYRQDPGLGLRLIYFSYDVKMKEKGDIPEGYSVSREKKERFSLILESASTNQTSMYLCASRLPGQGGTEAFFGQGTRLTVV.

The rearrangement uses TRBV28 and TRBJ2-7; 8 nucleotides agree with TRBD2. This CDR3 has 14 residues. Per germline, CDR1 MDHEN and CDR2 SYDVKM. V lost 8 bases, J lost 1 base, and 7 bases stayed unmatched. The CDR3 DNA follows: TGTGCCAGCTTCGGACTAGCAACGTCCTACGAGCAGTACTTC. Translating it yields CASFGLATSYEQYF.

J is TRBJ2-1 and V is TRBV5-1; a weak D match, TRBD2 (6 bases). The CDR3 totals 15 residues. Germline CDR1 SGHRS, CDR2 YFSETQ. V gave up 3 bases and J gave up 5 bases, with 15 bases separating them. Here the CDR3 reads CASSWAGGANNEQFF. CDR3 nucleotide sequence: TGCGCCAGCAGCTGGGCAGGAGGGGCTAACAATGAGCAGTTCTTC.

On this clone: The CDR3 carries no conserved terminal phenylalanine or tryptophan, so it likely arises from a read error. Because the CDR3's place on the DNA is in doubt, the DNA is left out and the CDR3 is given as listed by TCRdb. CDR3 region: CASRIDGTVVM. The chain joins TRBV6-4 to TRBJ1-2; the table's D call, TRBD1, was not checked against the DNA. The CDR3 contains 11 residues when both ends are counted. The V gene's germline CDR1 is MRHNA and CDR2 SNTAGT.

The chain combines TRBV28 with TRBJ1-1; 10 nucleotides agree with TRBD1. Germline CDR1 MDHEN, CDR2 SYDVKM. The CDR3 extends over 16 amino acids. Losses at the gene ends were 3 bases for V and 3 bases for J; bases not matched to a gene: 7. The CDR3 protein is CASSLGQGMGDTEAFF. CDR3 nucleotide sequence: TGTGCCAGCAGTTTGGGACAGGGGATGGGGGACACTGAAGCTTTCTTT.

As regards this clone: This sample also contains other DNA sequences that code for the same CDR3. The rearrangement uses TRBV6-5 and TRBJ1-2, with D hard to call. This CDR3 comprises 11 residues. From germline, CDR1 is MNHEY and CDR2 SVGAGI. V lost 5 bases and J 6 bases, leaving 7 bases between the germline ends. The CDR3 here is CASSRGDGYTF. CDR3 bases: TGTGCCAGCAGTCGGGGTGATGGCTACACCTTC.

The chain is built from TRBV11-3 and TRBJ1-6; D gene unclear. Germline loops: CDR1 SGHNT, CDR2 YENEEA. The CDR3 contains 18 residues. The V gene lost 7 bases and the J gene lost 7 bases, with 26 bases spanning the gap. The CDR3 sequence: CASTPMKETRPGNSPLHF. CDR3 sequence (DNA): TGTGCCAGCACCCCAATGAAGGAGACCCGACCGGGGAATTCACCCCTCCACTTT.

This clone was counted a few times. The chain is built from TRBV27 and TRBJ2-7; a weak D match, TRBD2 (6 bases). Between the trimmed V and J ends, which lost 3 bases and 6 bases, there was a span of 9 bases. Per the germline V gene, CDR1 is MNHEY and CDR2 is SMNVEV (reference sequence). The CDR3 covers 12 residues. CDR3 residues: CASSFSGGEQYF. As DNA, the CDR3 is TGTGCCAGCAGTTTTAGCGGCGGCGAGCAGTACTTC.

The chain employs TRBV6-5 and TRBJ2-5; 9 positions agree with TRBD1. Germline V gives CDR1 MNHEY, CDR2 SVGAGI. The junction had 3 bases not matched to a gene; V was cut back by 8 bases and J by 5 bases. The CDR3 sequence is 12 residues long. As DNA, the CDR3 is TGTGCCAGCTCGACAGGGGGGGAGACCCAGTACTTC. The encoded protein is CASSTGGETQYF.

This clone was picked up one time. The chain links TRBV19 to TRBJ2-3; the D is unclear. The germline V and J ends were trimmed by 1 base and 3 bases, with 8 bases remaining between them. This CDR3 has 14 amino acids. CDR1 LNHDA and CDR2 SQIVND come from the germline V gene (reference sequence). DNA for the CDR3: TGTGCCAGTAGTATAGGAGGATGGACAGATACGCAGTATTTT. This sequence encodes CASSIGGWTDTQYF.

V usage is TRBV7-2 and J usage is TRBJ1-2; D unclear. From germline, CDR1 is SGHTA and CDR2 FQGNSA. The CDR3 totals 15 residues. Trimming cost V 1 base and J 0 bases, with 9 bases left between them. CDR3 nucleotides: TGTGCCAGCAGCTTAGTAGTGACAACTAACTATGGCTACACCTTC. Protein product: CASSLVVTTNYGYTF.

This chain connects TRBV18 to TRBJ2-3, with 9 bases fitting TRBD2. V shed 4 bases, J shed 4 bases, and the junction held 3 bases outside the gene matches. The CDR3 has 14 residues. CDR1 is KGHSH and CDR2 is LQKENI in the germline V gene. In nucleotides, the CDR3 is TGTGCCAGCTCACGTAGCGGGAGCTCAGATACGCAGTATTTT. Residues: CASSRSGSSDTQYF.

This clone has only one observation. The CDR3 is CASSPTWTSGEISDTQYF. The CDR3, as DNA: TGTGCCAGCAGTCCAACGTGGACTAGCGGGGAGATCTCAGATACGCAGTATTTT. V and J are TRBV28 and TRBJ2-3; TRBD2 aligns across 12 bases. Per the germline V gene, CDR1 is MDHEN and CDR2 is SYDVKM. V shed 5 bases and J 4 bases; nucleotides not matched to a gene: 13. The CDR3 runs to 18 residues.

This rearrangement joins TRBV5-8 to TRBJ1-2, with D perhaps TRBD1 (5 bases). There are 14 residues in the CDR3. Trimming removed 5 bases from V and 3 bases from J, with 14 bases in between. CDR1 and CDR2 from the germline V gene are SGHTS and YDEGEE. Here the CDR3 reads CASSPQGFDYGYTF. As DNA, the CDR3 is TGTGCCAGCAGTCCCCAGGGTTTCGACTATGGCTACACCTTC.

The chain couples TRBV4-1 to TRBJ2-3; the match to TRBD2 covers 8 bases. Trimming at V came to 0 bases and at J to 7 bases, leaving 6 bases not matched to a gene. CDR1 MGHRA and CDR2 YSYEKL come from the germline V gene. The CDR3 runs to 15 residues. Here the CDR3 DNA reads TGCGCCAGCAGCCAAGATCTAGGGACTAGGAATACGCAGTATTTT. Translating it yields CASSQDLGTRNTQYF.

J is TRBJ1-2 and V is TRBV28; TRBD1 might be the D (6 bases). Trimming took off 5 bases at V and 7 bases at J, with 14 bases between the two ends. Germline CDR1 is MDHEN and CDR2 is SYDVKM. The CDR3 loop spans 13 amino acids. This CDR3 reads CASSLQGRLGYTF. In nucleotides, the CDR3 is TGTGCCAGCAGTCTCCAGGGGCGGCTTGGCTACACCTTC.

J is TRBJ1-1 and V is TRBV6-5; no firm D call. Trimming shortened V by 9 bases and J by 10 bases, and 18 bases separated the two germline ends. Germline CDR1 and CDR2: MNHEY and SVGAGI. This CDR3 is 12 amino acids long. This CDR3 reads CASKSEAAVAFF. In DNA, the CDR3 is TGTGCCAGTAAATCGGAGGCGGCGGTAGCTTTCTTT.

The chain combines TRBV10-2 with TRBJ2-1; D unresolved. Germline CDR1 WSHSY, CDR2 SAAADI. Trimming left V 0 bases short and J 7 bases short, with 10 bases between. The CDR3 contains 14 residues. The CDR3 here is CASSESGRTNEQFF. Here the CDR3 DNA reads TGCGCCAGCAGTGAGTCGGGCAGAACTAATGAGCAGTTCTTC.

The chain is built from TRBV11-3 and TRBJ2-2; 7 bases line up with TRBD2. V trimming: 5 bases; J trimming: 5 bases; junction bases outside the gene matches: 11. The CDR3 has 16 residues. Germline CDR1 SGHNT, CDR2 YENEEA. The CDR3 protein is CASSPRASGPTGELFF. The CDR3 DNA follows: TGTGCCAGCAGCCCAAGGGCTAGCGGACCGACCGGGGAGCTGTTTTTT. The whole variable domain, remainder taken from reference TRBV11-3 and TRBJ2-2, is EAGVVQSPRYKIIEKKQPVAFWCNPISGHNTLYWYLQNLGQGPELLIRYENEEAVDDSQLPKDRFSAERLKGVDSTLKIQPAELGDSAVYLCASSPRASGPTGELFFGEGSRLTVL.

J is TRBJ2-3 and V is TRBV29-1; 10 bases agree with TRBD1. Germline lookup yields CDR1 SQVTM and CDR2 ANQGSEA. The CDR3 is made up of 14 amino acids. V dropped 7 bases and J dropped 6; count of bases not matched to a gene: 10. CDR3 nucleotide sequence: TGCAGCGCCGGTAAGGGACAGGGGCTGGATACGCAGTATTTT. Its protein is CSAGKGQGLDTQYF.

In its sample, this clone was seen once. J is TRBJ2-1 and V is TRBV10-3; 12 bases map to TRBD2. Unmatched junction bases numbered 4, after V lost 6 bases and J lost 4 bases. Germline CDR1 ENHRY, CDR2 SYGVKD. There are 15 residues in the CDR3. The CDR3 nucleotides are TGTGCCATCAGCGAACTAGCGGGGGGTTACAATGAGCAGTTCTTC. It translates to CAISELAGGYNEQFF.

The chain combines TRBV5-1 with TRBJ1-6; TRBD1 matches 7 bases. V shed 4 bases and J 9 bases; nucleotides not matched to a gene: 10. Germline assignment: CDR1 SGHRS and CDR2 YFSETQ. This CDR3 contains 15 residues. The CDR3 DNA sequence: TGCGCCAGCAGCCCTGATGACAGGGTACGTTCACCCCTCCACTTT. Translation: CASSPDDRVRSPLHF.

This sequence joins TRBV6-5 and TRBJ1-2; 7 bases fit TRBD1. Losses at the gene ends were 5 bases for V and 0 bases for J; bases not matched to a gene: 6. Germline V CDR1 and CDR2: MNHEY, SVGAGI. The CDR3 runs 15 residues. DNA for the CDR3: TGTGCCAGCAGTGGTTGGACAGGCCCTAACTATGGCTACACCTTC. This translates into CASSGWTGPNYGYTF.

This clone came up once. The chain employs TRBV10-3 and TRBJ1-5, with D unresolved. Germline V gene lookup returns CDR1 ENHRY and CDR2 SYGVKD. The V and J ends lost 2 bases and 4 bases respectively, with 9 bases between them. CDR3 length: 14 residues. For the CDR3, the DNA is TGTGCCATCAGTGAGGGAGGTTATAATCAGCCCCAGCATTTT. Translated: CAISEGGYNQPQHF.

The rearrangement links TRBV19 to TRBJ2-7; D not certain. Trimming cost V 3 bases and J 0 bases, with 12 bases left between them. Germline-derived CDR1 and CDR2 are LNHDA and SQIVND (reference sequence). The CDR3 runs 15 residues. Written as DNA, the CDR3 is TGTGCCAGTAGTATCTCTCGCGGCATCTCCTACGAGCAGTACTTC. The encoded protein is CASSISRGISYEQYF. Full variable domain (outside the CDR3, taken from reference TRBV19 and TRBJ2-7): DGGITQSPKYLFRKEGQNVTLSCEQNLNHDAMYWYRQDPGQGLRLIYYSQIVNDFQKGDIAEGYSVSREKKESFPLTVTSAQKNPTAFYLCASSISRGISYEQYFGPGTRLTVT.